The present T cell receptor (beta chain) was sequenced within a study of blood T cells in healthy people across ages. The second PCR ran roughly 6 to 12 cycles with a sample-barcoded 5' primer and J-beta primers. Every sample gave at least 2.5 million paired-end reads containing CDR3. TCRdb re-called the 5' RACE reads with MiXCR, one entry per CDR3 protein. Among over 1.5 million distinct CDR3 sequences listed, less than 50% were seen once. Findings and caveats of the study: Greater diversity and more naive CD4+ cells were seen in long-lived donors than in aged donors.

A remark on this clonotype: No antigen is known for it.

Germline trimming cut 4 bases from V and 1 base from J; bases unmatched to any gene: 12. Per the germline V gene, CDR1 is DFQATT and CDR2 is SNEGSKA (reference sequence). The length of the CDR3 is 18 residues. Material: blood. The V and J genes are TRBV20-1 and TRBJ1-6, with 8 bases that match TRBD1. This TCR derives from a woman between 40 and 55 years old in good health. CDR3 nucleotides: TGCAGTGCTACCGATCCCTCCCAGGGGGCATCCTATAATTCACCCCTCCACTTT. Residues: CSATDPSQGASYNSPLHF.